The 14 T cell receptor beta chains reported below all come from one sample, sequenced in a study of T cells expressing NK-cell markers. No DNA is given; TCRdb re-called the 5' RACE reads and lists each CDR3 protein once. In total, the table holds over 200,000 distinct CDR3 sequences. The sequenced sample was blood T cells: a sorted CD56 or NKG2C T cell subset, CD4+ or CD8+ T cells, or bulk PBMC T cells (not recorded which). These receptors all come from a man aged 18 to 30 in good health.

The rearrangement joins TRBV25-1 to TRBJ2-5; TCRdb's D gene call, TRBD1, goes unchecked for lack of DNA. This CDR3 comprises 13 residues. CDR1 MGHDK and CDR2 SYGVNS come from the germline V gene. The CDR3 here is CASSGREQETQYF.

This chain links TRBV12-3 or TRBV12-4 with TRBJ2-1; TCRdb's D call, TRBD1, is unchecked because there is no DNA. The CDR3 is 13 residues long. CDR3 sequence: CASSGTDYNEQFF.

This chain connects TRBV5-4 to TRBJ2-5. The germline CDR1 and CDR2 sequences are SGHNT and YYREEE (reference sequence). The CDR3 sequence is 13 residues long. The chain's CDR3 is CASSWVHKETQYF.

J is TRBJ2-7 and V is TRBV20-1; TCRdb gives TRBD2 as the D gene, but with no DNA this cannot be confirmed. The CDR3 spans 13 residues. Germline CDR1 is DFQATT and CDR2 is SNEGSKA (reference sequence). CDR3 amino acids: CSARLPDTPVEYF.

CDR3 region: CASSLTSGGLYNEQFF. The V call is TRBV5-1, the J call TRBJ2-1; the D call from TCRdb, TRBD2, cannot be confirmed without DNA. CDR3 length: 16 residues. Germline loops: CDR1 SGHRS, CDR2 YFSETQ.

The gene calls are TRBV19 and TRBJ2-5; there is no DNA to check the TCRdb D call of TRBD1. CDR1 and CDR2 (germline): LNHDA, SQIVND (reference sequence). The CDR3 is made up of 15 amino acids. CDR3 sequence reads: CASSMRQGAGETQYF.

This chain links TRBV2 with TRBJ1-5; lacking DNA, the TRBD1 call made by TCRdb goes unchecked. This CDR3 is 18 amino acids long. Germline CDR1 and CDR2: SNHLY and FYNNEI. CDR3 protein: CASREKDRGIYSNQPQHF.

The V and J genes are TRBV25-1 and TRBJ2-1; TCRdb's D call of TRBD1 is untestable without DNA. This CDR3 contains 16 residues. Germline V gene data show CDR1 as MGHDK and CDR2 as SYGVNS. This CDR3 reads CASSEVGTGSYNEQFF.

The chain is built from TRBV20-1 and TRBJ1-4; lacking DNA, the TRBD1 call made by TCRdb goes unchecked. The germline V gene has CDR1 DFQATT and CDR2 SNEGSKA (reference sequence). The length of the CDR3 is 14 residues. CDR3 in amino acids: CSARDPKGVEKLFF.

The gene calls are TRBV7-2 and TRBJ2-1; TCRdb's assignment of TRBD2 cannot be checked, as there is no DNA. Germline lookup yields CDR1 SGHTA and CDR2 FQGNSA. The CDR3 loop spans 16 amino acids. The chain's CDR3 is CASSYIGTSGKNEQFF. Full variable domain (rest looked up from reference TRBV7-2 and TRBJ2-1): GAGVSQSPSNKVTEKGKDVELRCDPISGHTALYWYRQSLGQGLEFLIYFQGNSAPDKSGLPSDRFSAERTGGSVSTLTIQRTQQEDSAVYLCASSYIGTSGKNEQFFGPGTRLTVL.

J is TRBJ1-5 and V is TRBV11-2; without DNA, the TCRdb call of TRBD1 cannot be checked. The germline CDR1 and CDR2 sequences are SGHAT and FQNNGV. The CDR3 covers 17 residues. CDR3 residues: CASSLRGGQQSNQPQHF.

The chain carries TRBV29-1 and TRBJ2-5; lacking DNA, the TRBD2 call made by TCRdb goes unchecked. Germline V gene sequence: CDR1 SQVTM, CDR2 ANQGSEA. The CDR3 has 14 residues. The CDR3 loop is CSARTSFGMETQYF.

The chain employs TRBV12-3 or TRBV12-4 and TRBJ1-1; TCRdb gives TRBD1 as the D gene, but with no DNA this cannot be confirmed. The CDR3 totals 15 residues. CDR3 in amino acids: CASSLGGQGHTEAFF.

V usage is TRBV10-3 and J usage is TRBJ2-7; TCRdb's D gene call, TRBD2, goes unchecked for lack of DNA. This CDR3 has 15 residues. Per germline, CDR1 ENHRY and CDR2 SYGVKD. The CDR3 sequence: CAISITGTLPYEQYF.